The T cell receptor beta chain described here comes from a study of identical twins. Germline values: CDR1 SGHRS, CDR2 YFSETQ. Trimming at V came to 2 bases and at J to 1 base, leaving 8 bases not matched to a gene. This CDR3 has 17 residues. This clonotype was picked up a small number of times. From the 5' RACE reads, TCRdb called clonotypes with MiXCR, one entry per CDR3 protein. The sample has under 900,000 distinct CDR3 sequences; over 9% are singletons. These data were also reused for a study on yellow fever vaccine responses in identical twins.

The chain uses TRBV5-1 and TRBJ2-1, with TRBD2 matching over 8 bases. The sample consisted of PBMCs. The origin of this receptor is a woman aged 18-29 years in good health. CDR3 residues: CASSFGSGLASYNEQFF. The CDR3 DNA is TGCGCCAGCAGCTTTGGCTCAGGACTAGCTTCCTACAATGAGCAGTTCTTC.